These 20 T cell receptor beta chains were sequenced from one sample in a study of patients and donors after allogeneic stem cell transplantation. Using its own MiXCR run on the RT-PCR reads, TCRdb lists one record per CDR3 protein. This repertoire shows some 880,000 distinct CDR3 sequences, more than 15% found once; its top ten account for around 5.5%. Sequenced sample: blood, either unsorted or a sorted T cell fraction (not recorded which). The receptor set was obtained from a human donor who was either an allogeneic HSCT recipient or a stem cell or donor lymphocyte infusion donor (not recorded which). It is not recorded whose cells these are; they may come from a transplant donor.

This chain uses TRBV7-2 with TRBJ1-5; the D is unclear. The germline gives CDR1 SGHTA, CDR2 FQGNSA. V was cut by 5 bases and J by 10 bases, with 21 bases left in between. This CDR3 contains 15 residues. The CDR3: CASSTEGHPKSPQHF. The CDR3 nucleotides read TGTGCCAGCAGCACCGAGGGCCACCCGAAGTCTCCCCAGCATTTT.

Only a few counts were recorded for this clonotype. This chain joins TRBV10-3 and TRBJ1-1; D perhaps matches TRBD1 (5 bases). This CDR3 has 15 amino acids. Trimming shortened V by 8 bases and J by 1 base, and 17 bases separated the two germline ends. The germline V gene has CDR1 ENHRY and CDR2 SYGVKD. This CDR3 is CAISLRSGQNTEAFF. In nucleotides, the CDR3 is TGTGCCATCTCCCTAAGGTCGGGGCAGAACACTGAAGCTTTCTTT.

The V gene is TRBV12-5, the J gene TRBJ2-7, with D maybe TRBD2 (6 bases). The CDR3 loop spans 14 amino acids. Germline assignment: CDR1 LGHNT and CDR2 FRNRAP. Trimming cost V 5 bases and J 2 bases, with 13 bases left between them. CDR3 region: CASGAGLSPYEQYF. The CDR3 bases are TGTGCTAGTGGTGCGGGACTTTCCCCCTACGAGCAGTACTTC. Looking up the rest from reference TRBV12-5 and TRBJ2-7 gives the full variable domain: DARVTQTPRHKVTEMGQEVTMRCQPILGHNTVFWYRQTMMQGLELLAYFRNRAPLDDSGMPKDRFSAEMPDATLATLKIQPSEPRDSAVYFCASGAGLSPYEQYFGPGTRLTVT.

The table lists this clonotype with a few counts. The chain has TRBV3-1 and TRBJ2-1, with D maybe TRBD1 (5 bases). V lost 0 bases and J 6 bases, leaving 9 bases between the germline ends. Germline values: CDR1 LGHDT, CDR2 YNNKEL (reference sequence). The CDR3 is made up of 14 amino acids. The CDR3 nucleotides read TGTGCCAGCAGCCAAGACAGGGCCGCCAATGAGCAGTTCTTC. Translated, it gives CASSQDRAANEQFF.

The J gene is TRBJ2-7, the V gene TRBV7-2; 13 bases line up with TRBD2. The CDR3 spans 16 residues. V lost 6 bases to trimming and J lost 3 bases; unmatched junction nucleotides: 8. In germline, CDR1 is SGHTA, CDR2 FQGNSA. The CDR3 DNA sequence: TGTGCCAGCAGAAAAACTAGCGGGGGGGCGAACTACGAGCAGTACTTC. Translating gives CASRKTSGGANYEQYF.

This clonotype was seen a handful of times. The chain links TRBV5-5 to TRBJ2-3; unclear D gene. This CDR3 spans 13 amino acids. The germline V gene encodes CDR1 SGHKS and CDR2 YYEKEE (reference sequence). With 5 bases removed from V and 1 base from J, the gap between germline ends came to 8 bases. The CDR3 here is CASRLSRTDTQYF. The CDR3 nucleotides are TGTGCCAGCAGGTTGAGCCGCACAGATACGCAGTATTTT.

This clonotype was counted between two and nine times. The chain links TRBV30 to TRBJ2-2; 11 positions agree with TRBD2. With 0 bases clipped from V and 6 bases from J, the junction kept 3 bases outside the gene matches. The CDR3 contains 15 residues. Germline CDR1 GTSNPN, CDR2 SVGIG (reference sequence). DNA for the CDR3: TGTGCCTGGAGTGTACAACTAGCGGGAGCCGGGGAGCTGTTTTTT. Translating gives CAWSVQLAGAGELFF.

The V gene is TRBV24-1, the J gene TRBJ2-1; TRBD2 agrees at 8 bases. The CDR3 length is 14 residues. Germline-derived CDR1 and CDR2 are KGHDR and SFDVKD. V lost 9 bases to trimming and J lost 0 bases; unmatched junction nucleotides: 3. The CDR3 is CATETSGSYNEQFF. The CDR3 region has the DNA TGTGCCACCGAAACTAGCGGCTCCTACAATGAGCAGTTCTTC.

The rearrangement joins TRBV3-1 to TRBJ2-6, with TRBD2 identical over 14 bases. This CDR3 has 17 amino acids. Unmatched junction bases numbered 2, after V lost 5 bases and J lost 2 bases. CDR1 is LGHDT and CDR2 is YNNKEL in the germline V gene (reference sequence). As DNA, the CDR3 is TGTGCCAGCAGCAAGGGACTAGCGGGAGCTGGGGCCAACGTCCTGACTTTC. The encoded protein is CASSKGLAGAGANVLTF.

This clonotype came up a few times. The V call is TRBV5-5, the J call TRBJ2-3; the D gene is possibly TRBD1 (5 bases). The CDR3 extends over 13 amino acids. V was shortened by 7 bases and J by 2 bases, with 11 bases between the two germline ends. CDR1 SGHKS and CDR2 YYEKEE come from the germline V gene (reference sequence). CDR3 protein: CASELRATDTQYF. The CDR3 DNA reads as TGTGCCAGCGAGCTCAGGGCCACAGATACGCAGTATTTT.

The chain employs TRBV4-2 and TRBJ2-3, with a tentative D call TRBD2 (6 bases). The CDR3 has 15 amino acids. V was trimmed by 0 bases and J by 3 bases, leaving 10 bases between them. Germline CDR1 and CDR2: LGHNA and YNFKEQ. The CDR3 nucleotides read TGTGCCAGCAGCCAAGAACTAGCAAGAACAGATACGCAGTATTTT. This gives the protein CASSQELARTDTQYF.

The gene calls are TRBV12-3 or TRBV12-4 and TRBJ2-4; TRBD1 might be the D (5 bases). Trimming removed 2 bases at V and 4 bases at J, with 9 bases between. The CDR3 contains 14 residues. The CDR3 nucleotides read TGTGCCAGCAGTTTATCAGGGATGAAAAACATTCAGTACTTC. It is translated as CASSLSGMKNIQYF.

The J gene is TRBJ1-2, the V gene TRBV4-2, with TRBD1 as a possible D gene (5 bases). Germline lookup yields CDR1 LGHNA and CDR2 YNFKEQ. Trimming took off 2 bases at V and 5 bases at J, with 15 bases between the two ends. This CDR3 has 15 amino acids. The CDR3 loop reads CASSQFLRGDYGYTF. The CDR3 nucleotides read TGTGCCAGCAGCCAATTCCTGAGGGGTGATTATGGCTACACCTTC.

The gene calls are TRBV20-1 and TRBJ1-1; no reliable D call. The CDR3 sequence is 12 residues long. In germline, CDR1 is DFQATT, CDR2 SNEGSKA (reference sequence). The V and J ends lost 5 bases and 9 bases respectively, with 16 bases between them. The CDR3 DNA sequence: TGCAGTGCTCCGGGGTCGGCGGACCAAGCTTTCTTT. Its translation: CSAPGSADQAFF.

CDR3 sequence reads: CASSLAQRAGSHNEQFF. The CDR3 DNA follows: TGTGCCAGCAGCTTAGCTCAGCGAGCGGGATCCCACAATGAGCAGTTCTTC. The rearrangement links TRBV7-9 to TRBJ2-1; 7 positions match TRBD2. Germline loops: CDR1 SEHNR, CDR2 FQNEAQ (reference sequence). The CDR3 consists of 17 residues. Unmatched junction bases numbered 10, after V lost 0 bases and J lost 5 bases.

This clonotype was picked up a small number of times. The genes are TRBV5-1 and TRBJ2-2; 7 bases are shared with TRBD2. The V gene's germline CDR1 is SGHRS and CDR2 YFSETQ. The CDR3 has 16 residues. V trimming: 4 bases; J trimming: 1 base; junction bases outside the gene matches: 7. CDR3 nucleotides: TGCGCCAGCAGCCAACACGGGGGGTGGAACACCGGGGAGCTGTTTTTT. Translating gives CASSQHGGWNTGELFF.

This clonotype was observed a handful of times. The gene calls are TRBV20-1 and TRBJ1-6; D gene ambiguous. CDR1 is DFQATT and CDR2 is SNEGSKA in the germline V gene (reference sequence). V lost 0 bases and J 7 bases, leaving 19 bases between the germline ends. This CDR3 spans 17 amino acids. The CDR3 nucleotides read TGCAGTGCTAGAGATAATTCGGCGGGAGTTGGGAATTCACCCCTCCACTTT. Encoded protein: CSARDNSAGVGNSPLHF.

This clonotype appeared many times. The gene calls are TRBV2 and TRBJ2-1; D gene ambiguous. This CDR3 is 12 amino acids long. V lost 1 base, J lost 10 bases, and 8 bases lay in between. Germline V gene lookup returns CDR1 SNHLY and CDR2 FYNNEI. The CDR3 DNA follows: TGTGCCAGCAGTGAAGTCTTCCACGAGCAGTTCTTC. Protein sequence: CASSEVFHEQFF. Full variable domain (outside the CDR3, taken from reference TRBV2 and TRBJ2-1): EPEVTQTPSHQVTQMGQEVILRCVPISNHLYFYWYRQILGQKVEFLVSFYNNEISEKSEIFDDQFSVERPDGSNFTLKIRSTKLEDSAMYFCASSEVFHEQFFGPGTRLTVL.

A single count supports this clonotype. The J gene is TRBJ2-5, the V gene TRBV11-1; TRBD1 or TRBD2 may be the D gene (5 bases each). The ends were cut back, 5 bases at V and 1 base at J, with 11 bases in the middle. Per germline, CDR1 SGHAT and CDR2 FQDESV (reference sequence). The CDR3 loop spans 14 amino acids. The CDR3 sequence is CASSPRDAQETQYF. For the CDR3, the DNA is TGTGCCAGCAGCCCCCGGGACGCCCAAGAGACCCAGTACTTC.

This sequence joins TRBV24-1 and TRBJ2-2; a weak D match, TRBD2 (6 bases). Trimming removed 4 bases at V and 2 bases at J, with 16 bases between. Germline V gene lookup returns CDR1 KGHDR and CDR2 SFDVKD. CDR3 length: 17 amino acids. CDR3: CATSDLEGWGNTGELFF. CDR3 bases: TGTGCCACCAGTGACCTGGAGGGCTGGGGAAACACCGGGGAGCTGTTTTTT.